This T cell receptor (beta chain) emerged from a study of blood T cells in healthy people across ages. V lost 2 bases and J lost 1; bases outside the gene matches: 4. Germline CDR1 is SGDLS and CDR2 is YYNGEE. The CDR3 contains 16 residues. A minimum of 7 million PBMCs was isolated per sample. It was with a sample-barcoded 5' primer and a J-beta primer mix that a second PCR of roughly 7 to 12 cycles was run. TCRdb fed the 5' RACE reads into MiXCR, producing one record per CDR3 protein. The sample contains approximately 800,000 distinct CDR3 sequences, about 56% of which appear only once. The specimen sequenced was blood. This chain joins TRBV9 and TRBJ2-2, with 8 bases aligning to TRBD2. The sequence came from a man in his forties in good health. CDR3 nucleotides: TGTGCCAGCAGCGTCAGCCTAGCGGGGAACACCGGGGAGCTGTTTTTT. This encodes CASSVSLAGNTGELFF.